This entry is about one TCR beta chain. Ten or more counts support this clonotype. The clone's antigen remains unknown. No base qualities exist here, and no much larger clone lies one base off it. Reading the germline V gene gives CDR1 MGHDK and CDR2 SYGVNS. V was cut back by 3 bases and J by 5 bases, leaving a gap of 8 bases between them. The cysteine opens and the phenylalanine closes a CDR3 of 12 amino acids. Only the CDR3 portion is preserved as DNA: 36 bases, with reading frame beginning at the first base. The sequencer was an Illumina HiSeq 1500. Using fastp at Q25 and MiXCR, TCRdb reprocessed the public reads and kept productive beta chains. A single entry per CDR3 protein holds the most common genes and DNA from its merged rows. The sample has approximately 550,000 distinct CDR3 sequences on record, approximately 16% of them singletons. Roughly a quarter of the sample is taken by the ten largest.

The data derive from a study of T cell repertoires in cytomegalovirus infection (dated by TCRdb to between 2019 and 2020). Concerning the study at large: Donor HLA type was relevant to the analysis, as public TCR beta signatures indicated carriage of CMV infection together with the matching HLA type. Study-level results and caveats: In the ex vivo response, HLA-C-restricted CMV-specific TCR beta clonotypes were dominant, and in two of eight donors the single most frequent clonotype came from this HLA-C-restricted group. Cumulative frequency of public TCR beta family members discriminated carriers of CMV infection plus the relevant HLA type in this cohort and an independent roughly 330-donor cohort.

The receptor's source is a human donor in good health (CMV status not recorded). Some clones in this sample may be carry-over from other donors' samples. This chain joins TRBV25-1 to TRBJ2-7; the D gene is possibly TRBD1 or TRBD2, each agreeing over 5 bases. The sample was CD8+ T cells from PBMCs. The nucleotide sequence is TGTGCCAGCAGTGAGGGGACGGACGAGCAGTACTTC. It codes for CASSEGTDEQYF.